A single sample gave rise to the 27 T cell receptor beta chains below, sequenced in a study of cytotoxic CD8 clonotypes in ibrutinib-treated CLL. Data came from immunoSEQ multiplex PCR; TCRdb stores just in-frame clones and leaves some out. The sample yields about 14,000 clones, less than 55% seen once. The specimen was PBMCs, collected at an approximately 22-month disease-progression time point, from a patient treated with ibrutinib. Source of these receptors: a human donor with chronic lymphocytic leukemia.

The chain employs TRBV5-6 and TRBJ2-7; D is unclear. The CDR3 sequence is 13 residues long. CDR1 is SGHDT and CDR2 is YYEEEE in the germline V gene. V lost 4 bases to trimming and J lost 1 base, with 9 bases between them. The CDR3 DNA sequence: TGTGCCAGCAGCGAAGACAAGTCCTACGAGCAGTACTTC. This codes for CASSEDKSYEQYF.

The rearrangement uses TRBV5-4 and TRBJ1-2, with a tentative D call TRBD1 (5 bases). V was trimmed by 0 bases and J by 4 bases, leaving 16 bases between them. The germline CDR1 and CDR2 sequences are SGHNT and YYREEE (reference sequence). The CDR3 runs 16 residues. DNA for the CDR3: TGTGCCAGCAGCTTGGCGCCGGGAGCAGGGAGCTATGGCTACACCTTC. It codes for CASSLAPGAGSYGYTF.

This chain joins TRBV27 and TRBJ2-7, with D perhaps TRBD2 (5 bases). The germline V gene encodes CDR1 MNHEY and CDR2 SMNVEV (reference sequence). This CDR3 has 13 residues. Deletions cut 3 bases from V and 3 bases from J, with 9 bases between. The CDR3 region is CASSFGRGYEQYF. CDR3 DNA sequence: TGTGCCAGCAGTTTTGGCCGGGGCTACGAGCAGTACTTC.

The gene calls are TRBV18 and TRBJ2-7; D perhaps matches TRBD1 (5 bases). Germline-derived CDR1 and CDR2 are KGHSH and LQKENI. Deletions cut 2 bases from V and 3 bases from J, with 11 bases between. The CDR3 runs 14 residues. The chain's CDR3 is CASSPVDKNYEQYF. The CDR3 DNA sequence: TGTGCCAGCTCACCAGTGGACAAAAACTACGAGCAGTACTTC.

This clone is categorized as medium-sized. The chain uses TRBV9 and TRBJ1-4; no clear D. The length of the CDR3 is 10 residues. Trimming removed 1 base at V and 12 bases at J, with 4 bases between. Germline V gene sequence: CDR1 SGDLS, CDR2 YYNGEE. The CDR3 DNA follows: TGTGCCAGCAGCGTATTGGAACTGTTTTTT. It specifies CASSVLELFF.

This clone is labeled medium-sized. The rearrangement joins TRBV15 to TRBJ2-7; 11 bases are shared with TRBD1. Trimming removed 0 bases from V and 6 bases from J; junction bases left unmatched: 4. This CDR3 comprises 15 residues. The germline V gene encodes CDR1 LNHNV and CDR2 YYDKDF (reference sequence). CDR3 nucleotide sequence: TGTGCCACCAGCAGAGATCAAGGGACAGGGGGCGAGCAGTACTTC. This codes for CATSRDQGTGGEQYF.

This rearrangement joins TRBV29-1 to TRBJ1-5; D may be TRBD1 (5 bases). V was shortened by 5 bases and J by 5 bases, with 19 bases between the two germline ends. Germline V gene sequence: CDR1 SQVTM, CDR2 ANQGSEA. The CDR3 has 15 amino acids. Written as DNA, the CDR3 is TGCAGCGTTTCAATGGGGGGAGGCGTCGATCAGCCCCAGCATTTT. It encodes CSVSMGGGVDQPQHF.

This sequence joins TRBV19 and TRBJ1-1; 8 nucleotides agree with TRBD1. Germline lookup yields CDR1 LNHDA and CDR2 SQIVND (reference sequence). Trimming at V came to 5 bases and at J to 7 bases, leaving 9 bases not matched to a gene. This CDR3 is built from 14 residues. CDR3 protein: CASSLTGGVNEAFF. CDR3 DNA: TGTGCCAGTAGTCTCACAGGGGGAGTAAATGAAGCTTTCTTT. The full variable domain, with the rest looked up from reference TRBV19 and TRBJ1-1, is DGGITQSPKYLFRKEGQNVTLSCEQNLNHDAMYWYRQDPGQGLRLIYYSQIVNDFQKGDIAEGYSVSREKKESFPLTVTSAQKNPTAFYLCASSLTGGVNEAFFGQGTRLTVV.

This clone has just a few counts. The J gene is TRBJ1-5, the V gene TRBV9, with D unresolved. Germline values: CDR1 SGDLS, CDR2 YYNGEE. This CDR3 contains 13 residues. V dropped 0 bases and J dropped 7 bases, with 8 bases sitting between them. The CDR3 region is CASSVDQGQPQHF. CDR3 nucleotides: TGTGCCAGCAGCGTAGACCAAGGACAGCCCCAGCATTTT.

The chain has TRBV29-1 and TRBJ2-6, with D uncertain. This CDR3 is built from 14 residues. From germline, CDR1 is SQVTM and CDR2 ANQGSEA. The germline V and J ends were trimmed by 4 bases and 0 bases, with 7 bases remaining between them. The DNA for the CDR3 is TGCAGCGTTGGTGAGAGCTCTGGGGCCAACGTCCTGACTTTC. Translated, it gives CSVGESSGANVLTF. The full variable domain, its missing parts supplied by reference TRBV29-1 and TRBJ2-6, is SAVISQKPSRDICQRGTSLTIQCQVDSQVTMMFWYRQQPGQSLTLIATANQGSEATYESGFVIDKFPISRPNLTFSTLTVSNMSPEDSSIYLCSVGESSGANVLTFGAGSRLTVL.

The sample holds a few counts of this clone. This chain links TRBV19 with TRBJ1-3; D unresolved. Germline V gene sequence: CDR1 LNHDA, CDR2 SQIVND (reference sequence). V gave up 7 bases and J gave up 4 bases, with 17 bases separating them. The CDR3 totals 15 residues. The CDR3 nucleotides read TGTGCCAGTATCCGCCTCAGAGACGGAGGAAACACCATATATTTT. This sequence encodes CASIRLRDGGNTIYF.

This chain connects TRBV4-1 to TRBJ1-4; D unresolved. This CDR3 region has 14 residues. Per germline, CDR1 MGHRA and CDR2 YSYEKL. V was shortened by 1 base and J by 5 bases, with 8 bases between the two germline ends. The CDR3, as DNA: TGCGCCAGCAGCCAAGGAACGGCCAATGAAAAACTGTTTTTT. Translation gives CASSQGTANEKLFF.

The chain couples TRBV7-2 to TRBJ1-2; weak D call: TRBD1 (5 bases). The CDR3 is made up of 15 amino acids. V shed 4 bases and J shed 8 bases, with 20 bases lying between them. The germline V gene encodes CDR1 SGHTA and CDR2 FQGNSA. The CDR3 sequence: CASSSEGAPTGGYTF. The CDR3 region has the DNA TGTGCCAGCAGCTCAGAAGGGGCCCCCACAGGAGGCTACACCTTC.

In its sample, this clone was seen once. The rearrangement uses TRBV27 and TRBJ1-2, with D possibly TRBD1 on 6 matching bases. Between the trimmed V and J ends, which lost 6 bases and 8 bases, there was a span of 16 bases. The CDR3 sequence is 13 residues long. CDR1 is MNHEY, CDR2 SMNVEV, per germline (reference sequence). DNA for the CDR3: TGTGCCAGCAGGGGGCAGGGGAAATCGGGCTACACCTTC. It codes for CASRGQGKSGYTF.

The genes are TRBV9 and TRBJ2-4, with 9 bases aligning to TRBD1. V shed 4 bases, J shed 8 bases, and the junction held 1 base outside the gene matches. The CDR3 covers 12 residues. Germline V CDR1 and CDR2: SGDLS, YYNGEE. The CDR3 reads CASSRTGDIQYF. CDR3 nucleotides: TGTGCCAGCAGCAGGACAGGGGACATTCAGTACTTC.

In this sample, this clone turned up a few times. The chain has TRBV19 and TRBJ1-1, with D possibly being TRBD1 (6 bases). CDR3 length: 13 residues. Germline CDR1 and CDR2: LNHDA and SQIVND (reference sequence). The ends were cut back, 6 bases at V and 0 bases at J, with 8 bases in the middle. This chain's CDR3 is CASRQGLNTEAFF. CDR3 in DNA: TGTGCCAGTAGACAGGGACTGAACACTGAAGCTTTCTTT.

This chain links TRBV29-1 with TRBJ1-1; the D is unclear. The CDR3 extends over 13 amino acids. V lost 4 bases and J 2 bases, leaving 11 bases between the germline ends. Per the germline V gene, CDR1 is SQVTM and CDR2 is ANQGSEA. CDR3 sequence reads: CSVGDGRNTEAFF. The CDR3 DNA reads TGCAGCGTTGGAGACGGGAGAAACACTGAAGCTTTCTTT.

This rearrangement joins TRBV5-1 to TRBJ1-5, with 10 nucleotides matching TRBD1. Trimming took 0 bases from V and 5 from J; bases not matched to a gene: 5. The CDR3 runs to 16 residues. Germline V gene lookup returns CDR1 SGHRS and CDR2 YFSETQ. CDR3 in DNA: TGCGCCAGCAGCTTGGCCCCGGGACAGGGGCATCAGCCCCAGCATTTT. Amino acids: CASSLAPGQGHQPQHF.

The genes are TRBV5-6 and TRBJ2-5; 10 bases are shared with TRBD2. V lost 1 base, J lost 5 bases, and 11 bases stayed unmatched. CDR1 and CDR2 (germline): SGHDT, YYEEEE. The CDR3 spans 17 residues. This CDR3 is CASSLLGSSGGFETQYF. DNA for the CDR3: TGTGCCAGCAGCTTGTTAGGTTCTAGCGGGGGTTTCGAGACCCAGTACTTC.

The chain employs TRBV18 and TRBJ1-6, with D possibly being TRBD1 (5 bases). The CDR3 has 17 amino acids. Germline lookup yields CDR1 KGHSH and CDR2 LQKENI. V gave up 4 bases and J gave up 1 base, with 14 bases separating them. The CDR3, as DNA: TGTGCCAGCTCACTCGGTCGGACAACATCCTATAATTCACCCCTCCACTTT. As protein: CASSLGRTTSYNSPLHF.

This chain joins TRBV27 and TRBJ1-6, with D unresolved. The V gene lost 3 bases and the J gene lost 5 bases, with 11 bases spanning the gap. This CDR3 comprises 15 residues. The germline V gene has CDR1 MNHEY and CDR2 SMNVEV (reference sequence). The CDR3: CASSFQPQNNSPLHF. In nucleotides, the CDR3 is TGTGCCAGCAGTTTCCAACCCCAAAATAATTCACCCCTCCACTTT.

There are a few counts of this clone. The chain combines TRBV6-1 with TRBJ1-2; tentatively, D is TRBD1 (5 bases). V lost 3 bases to trimming and J lost 0 bases, with 11 bases between them. Germline V CDR1 and CDR2: MNHNS, SASEGT. This CDR3 is built from 15 residues. CDR3 in amino acids: CASSESQGSNYGYTF. The CDR3 coding sequence is TGTGCCAGCAGTGAGAGCCAGGGCTCTAACTATGGCTACACCTTC.

The gene calls are TRBV29-1 and TRBJ1-2; D remains unclear. The CDR3 length is 11 residues. Germline lookup yields CDR1 SQVTM and CDR2 ANQGSEA. Trimming removed 5 bases from V and 7 bases from J, with 11 bases in between. As DNA, the CDR3 is TGCAGCGTTCCATCTACGTTTGGCTACACCTTC. It yields the protein CSVPSTFGYTF.

The chain carries TRBV29-1 and TRBJ1-4; 8 bases are a match to TRBD1. Germline V CDR1 and CDR2: SQVTM, ANQGSEA. This CDR3 is 14 amino acids long. The ends lost 4 bases at V and 8 bases at J; junction bases unmatched: 9. CDR3 residues: CSVALGQGYEKLFF. The CDR3 region has the DNA TGCAGCGTTGCGTTAGGACAGGGTTACGAAAAACTGTTTTTT.

V usage is TRBV11-3 and J usage is TRBJ1-1, with D uncertain. There are 12 residues in the CDR3. Germline-derived CDR1 and CDR2 are SGHNT and YENEEA. V was pared by 1 base and J by 9 bases, with 9 bases between. In nucleotides, the CDR3 is TGTGCCAGCAGCTTAGGTAACGCCAAAGCTTTCTTT. Protein: CASSLGNAKAFF.

V and J are TRBV7-8 and TRBJ2-7; perhaps D is TRBD1 or TRBD2 (6 bases each). The length of the CDR3 is 17 residues. Germline loops: CDR1 SGHVS, CDR2 FQNEAQ. V lost 1 base to trimming and J lost 0 bases, with 16 bases between them. The CDR3 here is CASSLGLGRGLSYEQYF. The CDR3 nucleotides are TGTGCCAGCAGCTTAGGGCTCGGCAGGGGACTCTCCTACGAGCAGTACTTC.

The gene calls are TRBV11-2 and TRBJ2-1, with D possibly matching TRBD1 (5 bases). The CDR3 is 15 residues long. Germline CDR1 SGHAT, CDR2 FQNNGV. Trimming stripped 0 bases from V and 5 bases from J, with 11 bases between. CDR3 in DNA: TGTGCCAGCAGCTTAGATGGTAGGGGAAACAATGAGCAGTTCTTC. It is translated as CASSLDGRGNNEQFF.